The 3 T cell receptor beta chains below come from one sample, sequenced in a study of T cells in Graves' hyperthyroidism and ophthalmopathy. Amplified TCR beta CDR3 regions came from RNA transcripts. Using the HTBI primer set, a first-round RT-PCR was run on the TCR CDR3. TCRdb re-called the multiplex PCR reads through MiXCR, storing one row per CDR3 protein. The repertoire includes around 520,000 distinct CDR3 sequences, 14% of them detected once, and 15% to 20% sits in the top ten. The sample consisted of blood. The receptors here all came from a woman under 30 with Graves' hyperthyroidism.

This clonotype was seen at least ten times. This sequence joins TRBV12-3 or TRBV12-4 and TRBJ2-7; TRBD2 matches at 14 bases. The length of the CDR3 is 18 residues. The trim removed 3 bases at V and 5 bases at J, leaving 12 bases unmatched. The CDR3 sequence: CASSFLGTSGSGLNEQYV. In DNA form, the CDR3 reads TGTGCCAGCAGTTTCCTAGGGACTAGCGGGAGCGGTCTGAACGAGCAGTACGTC.

This clonotype showed up many times. The V call is TRBV18, the J call TRBJ2-1, with D possibly TRBD1 on 6 matching bases. The germline V and J ends were trimmed by 2 bases and 5 bases, with 10 bases remaining between them. The CDR3 has 14 residues. Germline assignment: CDR1 KGHSH and CDR2 LQKENI. This CDR3 reads CASSPNREDNEQFF. The CDR3 coding sequence is TGTGCCAGCTCACCAAACAGGGAAGACAATGAGCAGTTCTTC.

This clonotype was seen a handful of times. The chain couples TRBV24-1 to TRBJ1-5, with D perhaps matching TRBD1 (5 bases). The germline V and J ends were trimmed by 3 bases and 5 bases, with 16 bases remaining between them. This CDR3 is built from 16 residues. Per germline, CDR1 KGHDR and CDR2 SFDVKD. The CDR3 nucleotides read TGTGCCACCAGTGATCATCGTAGGGGCGGCGATCAGCCCCAGCATTTT. Translation gives CATSDHRRGGDQPQHF.